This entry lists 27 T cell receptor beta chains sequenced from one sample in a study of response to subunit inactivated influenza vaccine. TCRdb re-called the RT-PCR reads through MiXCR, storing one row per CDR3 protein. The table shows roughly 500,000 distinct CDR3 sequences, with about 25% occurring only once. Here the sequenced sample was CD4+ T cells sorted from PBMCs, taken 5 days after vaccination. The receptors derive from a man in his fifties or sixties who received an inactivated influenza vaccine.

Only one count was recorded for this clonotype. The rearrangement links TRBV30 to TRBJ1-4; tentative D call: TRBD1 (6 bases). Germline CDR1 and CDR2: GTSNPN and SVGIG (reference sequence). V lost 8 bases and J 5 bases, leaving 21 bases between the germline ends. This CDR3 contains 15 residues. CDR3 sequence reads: CASSPGGGANEKLFF. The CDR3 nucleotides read TGTGCCAGCAGCCCCGGAGGGGGGGCCAATGAAAAACTGTTTTTT.

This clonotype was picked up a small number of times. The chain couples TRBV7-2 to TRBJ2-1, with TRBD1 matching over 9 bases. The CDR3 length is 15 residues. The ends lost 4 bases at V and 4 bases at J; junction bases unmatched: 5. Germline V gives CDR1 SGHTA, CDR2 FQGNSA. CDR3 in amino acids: CASSSTGGFYNEQFF. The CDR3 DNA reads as TGTGCCAGCAGCTCGACAGGGGGTTTTTACAATGAGCAGTTCTTC.

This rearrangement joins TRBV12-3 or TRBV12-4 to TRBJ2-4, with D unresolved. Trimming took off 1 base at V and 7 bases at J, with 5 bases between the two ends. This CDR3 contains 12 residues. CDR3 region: CASSLEANIQYF. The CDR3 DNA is TGTGCCAGCAGTTTAGAAGCTAACATTCAGTACTTC.

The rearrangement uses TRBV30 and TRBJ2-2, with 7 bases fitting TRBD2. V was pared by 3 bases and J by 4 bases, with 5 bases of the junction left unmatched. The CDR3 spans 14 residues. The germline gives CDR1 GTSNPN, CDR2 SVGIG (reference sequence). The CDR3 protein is CAWRASGTTGELFF. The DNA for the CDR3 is TGTGCCTGGAGGGCTAGCGGAACCACCGGGGAGCTGTTTTTT.

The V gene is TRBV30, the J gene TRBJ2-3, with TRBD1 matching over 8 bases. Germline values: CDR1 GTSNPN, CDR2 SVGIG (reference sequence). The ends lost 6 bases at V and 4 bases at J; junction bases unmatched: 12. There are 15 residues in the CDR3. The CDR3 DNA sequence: TGTGCCTGTCCACGGACAGGGAGTTTGGCAGATACGCAGTATTTT. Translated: CACPRTGSLADTQYF.

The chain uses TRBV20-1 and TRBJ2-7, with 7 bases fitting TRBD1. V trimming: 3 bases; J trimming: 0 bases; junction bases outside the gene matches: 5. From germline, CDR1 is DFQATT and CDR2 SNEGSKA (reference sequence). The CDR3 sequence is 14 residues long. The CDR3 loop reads CSARDWTGSYEQYF. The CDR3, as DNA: TGCAGTGCTAGGGATTGGACAGGCTCCTACGAGCAGTACTTC.

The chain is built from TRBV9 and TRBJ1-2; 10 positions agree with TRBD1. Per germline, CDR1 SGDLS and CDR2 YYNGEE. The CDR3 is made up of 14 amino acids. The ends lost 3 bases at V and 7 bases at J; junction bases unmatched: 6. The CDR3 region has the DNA TGTGCCAGCAGCGAAAACCGGGACAGGGGTGGCTACACCTTC. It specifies CASSENRDRGGYTF.

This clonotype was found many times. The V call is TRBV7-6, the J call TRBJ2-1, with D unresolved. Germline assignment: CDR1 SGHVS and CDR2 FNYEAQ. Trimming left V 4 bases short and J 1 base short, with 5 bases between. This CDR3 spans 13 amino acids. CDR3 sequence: CASSSGSYNEQFF. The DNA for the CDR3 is TGTGCCAGCAGCTCCGGGTCCTACAATGAGCAGTTCTTC.

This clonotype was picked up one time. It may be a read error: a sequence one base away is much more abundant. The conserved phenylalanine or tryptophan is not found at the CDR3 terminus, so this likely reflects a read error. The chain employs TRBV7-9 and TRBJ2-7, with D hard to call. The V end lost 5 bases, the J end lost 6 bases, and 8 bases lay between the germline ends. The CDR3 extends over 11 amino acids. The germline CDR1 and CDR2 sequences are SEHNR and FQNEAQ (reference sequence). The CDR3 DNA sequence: TGTGCCAGCAGCGGGGATGGCGAGCAGTACATC. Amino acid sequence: CASSGDGEQYI.

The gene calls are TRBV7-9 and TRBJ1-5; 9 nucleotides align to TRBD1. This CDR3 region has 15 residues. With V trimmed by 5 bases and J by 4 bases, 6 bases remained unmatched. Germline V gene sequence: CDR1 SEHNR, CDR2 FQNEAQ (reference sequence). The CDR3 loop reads CASSPGTGLNQPQHF. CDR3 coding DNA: TGTGCCAGCAGCCCCGGGACAGGGTTAAATCAGCCCCAGCATTTT. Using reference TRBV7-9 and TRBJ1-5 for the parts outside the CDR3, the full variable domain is DTGVSQNPRHKITKRGQNVTFRCDPISEHNRLYWYRQTLGQGPEFLTYFQNEAQLEKSRLLSDRFSAERPKGSFSTLEIQRTEQGDSAMYLCASSPGTGLNQPQHFGDGTRLSIL.

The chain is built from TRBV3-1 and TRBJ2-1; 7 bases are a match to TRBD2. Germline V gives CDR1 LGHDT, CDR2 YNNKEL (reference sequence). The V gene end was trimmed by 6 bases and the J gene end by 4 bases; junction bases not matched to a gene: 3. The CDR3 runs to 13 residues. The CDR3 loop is CASSTGGYNEQFF. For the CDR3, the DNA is TGTGCCAGCAGTACGGGGGGATACAATGAGCAGTTCTTC.

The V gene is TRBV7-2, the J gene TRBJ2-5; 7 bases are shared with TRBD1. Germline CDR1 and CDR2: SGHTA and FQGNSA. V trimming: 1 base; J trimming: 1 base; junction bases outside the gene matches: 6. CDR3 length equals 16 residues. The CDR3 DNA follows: TGTGCCAGCAGCTTAGGGACAGGCCCGGGCCAAGAGACCCAGTACTTC. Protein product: CASSLGTGPGQETQYF.

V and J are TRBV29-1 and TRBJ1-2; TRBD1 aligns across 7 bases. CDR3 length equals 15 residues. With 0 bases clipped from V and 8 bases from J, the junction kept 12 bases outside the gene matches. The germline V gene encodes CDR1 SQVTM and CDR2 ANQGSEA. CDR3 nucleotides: TGCAGCGTTGAAGAATTGACAGGGTTGGGGCTGGGCTACACCTTC. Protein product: CSVEELTGLGLGYTF.

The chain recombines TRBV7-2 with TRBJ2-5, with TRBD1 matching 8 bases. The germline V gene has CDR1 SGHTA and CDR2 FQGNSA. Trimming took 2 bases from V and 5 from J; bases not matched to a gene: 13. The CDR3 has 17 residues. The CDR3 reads CASSLRIPAGGGETQYF. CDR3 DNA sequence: TGTGCCAGCAGCTTACGCATCCCGGCAGGGGGCGGGGAGACCCAGTACTTC.

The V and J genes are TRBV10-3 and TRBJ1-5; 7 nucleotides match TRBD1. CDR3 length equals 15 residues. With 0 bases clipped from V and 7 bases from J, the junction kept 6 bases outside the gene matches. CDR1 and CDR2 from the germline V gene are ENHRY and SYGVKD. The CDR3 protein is CAISESTGREQPQHF. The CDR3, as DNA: TGTGCCATCAGTGAGTCGACAGGGCGAGAACAGCCCCAGCATTTT.

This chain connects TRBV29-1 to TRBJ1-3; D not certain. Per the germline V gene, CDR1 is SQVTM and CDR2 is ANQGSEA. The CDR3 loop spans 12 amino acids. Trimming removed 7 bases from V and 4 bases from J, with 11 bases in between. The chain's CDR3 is CSAYDRGNTIYF. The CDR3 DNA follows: TGCAGCGCTTACGACCGGGGAAACACCATATATTTT.

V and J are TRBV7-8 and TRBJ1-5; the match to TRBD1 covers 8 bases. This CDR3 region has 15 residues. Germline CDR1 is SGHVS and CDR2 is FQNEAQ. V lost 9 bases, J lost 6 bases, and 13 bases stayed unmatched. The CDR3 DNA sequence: TGTGCCAGTGTAGCCCGGGACAGGTCCTCTCAGCCCCAGCATTTT. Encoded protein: CASVARDRSSQPQHF.

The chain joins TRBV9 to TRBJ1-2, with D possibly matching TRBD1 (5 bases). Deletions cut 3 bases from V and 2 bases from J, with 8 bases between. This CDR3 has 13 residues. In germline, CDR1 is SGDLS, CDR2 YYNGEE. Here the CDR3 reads CASSAQENYGYTF. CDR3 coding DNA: TGTGCCAGCAGCGCACAGGAGAACTATGGCTACACCTTC.

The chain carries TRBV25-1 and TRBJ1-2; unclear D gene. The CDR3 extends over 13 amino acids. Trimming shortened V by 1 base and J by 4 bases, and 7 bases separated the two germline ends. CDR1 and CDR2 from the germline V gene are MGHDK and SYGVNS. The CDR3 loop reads CASSESTSYGYTF. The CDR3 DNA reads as TGTGCCAGCAGTGAATCAACATCCTATGGCTACACCTTC.

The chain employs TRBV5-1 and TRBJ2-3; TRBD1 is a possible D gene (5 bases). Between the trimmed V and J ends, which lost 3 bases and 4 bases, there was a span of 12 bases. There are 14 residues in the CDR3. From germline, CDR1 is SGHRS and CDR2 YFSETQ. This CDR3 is CASSSGQIPDTQYF. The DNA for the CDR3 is TGCGCCAGCAGCTCCGGACAAATCCCAGATACGCAGTATTTT.

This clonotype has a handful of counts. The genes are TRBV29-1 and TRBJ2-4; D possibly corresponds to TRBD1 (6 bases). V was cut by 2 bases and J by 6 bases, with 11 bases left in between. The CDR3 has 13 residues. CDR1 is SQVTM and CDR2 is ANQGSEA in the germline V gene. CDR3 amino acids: CSVERGFGNIQYF. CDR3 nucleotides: TGCAGCGTTGAAAGGGGGTTCGGAAACATTCAGTACTTC.

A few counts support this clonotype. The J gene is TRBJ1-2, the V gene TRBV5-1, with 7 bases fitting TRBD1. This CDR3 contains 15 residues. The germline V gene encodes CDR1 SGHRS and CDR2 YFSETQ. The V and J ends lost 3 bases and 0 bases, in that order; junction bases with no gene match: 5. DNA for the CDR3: TGCGCCAGCAGCTGGGGACAGATCGCTAACTATGGCTACACCTTC. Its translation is CASSWGQIANYGYTF.

The CDR3 sequence: CASSLTFGTEAFF. CDR3 DNA: TGTGCCAGCAGCTTAACCTTTGGAACTGAAGCTTTCTTT. The chain carries TRBV7-9 and TRBJ1-1; D is uncertain. The CDR3 totals 13 residues. Trimming left V 2 bases short and J 5 bases short, with 9 bases between. The V gene's germline CDR1 is SEHNR and CDR2 FQNEAQ (reference sequence). Looking up the rest from reference TRBV7-9 and TRBJ1-1 gives the full variable domain: DTGVSQNPRHKITKRGQNVTFRCDPISEHNRLYWYRQTLGQGPEFLTYFQNEAQLEKSRLLSDRFSAERPKGSFSTLEIQRTEQGDSAMYLCASSLTFGTEAFFGQGTRLTVV.

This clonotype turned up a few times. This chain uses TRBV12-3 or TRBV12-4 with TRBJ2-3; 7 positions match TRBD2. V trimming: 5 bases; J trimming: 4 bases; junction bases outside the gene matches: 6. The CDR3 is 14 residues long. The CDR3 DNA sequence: TGTGCCAGCAGTAACGAAGGACTAGCAGATACGCAGTATTTT. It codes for CASSNEGLADTQYF.

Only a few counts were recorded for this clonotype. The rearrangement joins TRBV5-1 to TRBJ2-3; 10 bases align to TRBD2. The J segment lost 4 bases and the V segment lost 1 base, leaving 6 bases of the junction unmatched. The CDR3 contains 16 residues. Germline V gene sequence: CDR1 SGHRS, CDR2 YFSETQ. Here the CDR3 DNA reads TGCGCCAGCAGCTTGCAGGCTAGCGGGGGAGCAGATACGCAGTATTTT. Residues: CASSLQASGGADTQYF. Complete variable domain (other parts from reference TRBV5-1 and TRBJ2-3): KAGVTQTPRYLIKTRGQQVTLSCSPISGHRSVSWYQQTPGQGLQFLFEYFSETQRNKGNFPGRFSGRQFSNSRSEMNVSTLELGDSALYLCASSLQASGGADTQYFGPGTRLTVL.

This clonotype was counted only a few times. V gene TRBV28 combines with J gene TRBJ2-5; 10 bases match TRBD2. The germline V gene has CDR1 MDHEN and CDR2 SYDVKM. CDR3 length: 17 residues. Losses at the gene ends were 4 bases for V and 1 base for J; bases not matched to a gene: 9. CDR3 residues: CASSSLKLAGIQETQYF. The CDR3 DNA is TGTGCCAGCAGTTCCTTAAAACTAGCGGGGATCCAAGAGACCCAGTACTTC.

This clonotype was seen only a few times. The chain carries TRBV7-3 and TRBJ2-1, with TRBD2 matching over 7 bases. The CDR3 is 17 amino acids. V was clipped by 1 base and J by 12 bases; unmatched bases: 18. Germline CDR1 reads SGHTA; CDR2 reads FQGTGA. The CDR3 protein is CASSLRPSGDGGYGQFF. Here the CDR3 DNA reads TGTGCCAGCAGCTTAAGACCCTCCGGGGACGGGGGGTACGGGCAGTTCTTC.